The 2 T cell receptor beta chains given below trace back to one sample, sequenced in a study of cytotoxic CD8 clonotypes in ibrutinib-treated CLL. Assay: immunoSEQ multiplex PCR; the TCRdb copy retains only in-frame clones and omits some. The table has roughly 28,000 clones, roughly 85% seen once. Sample: PBMCs, taken after 24 months of ibrutinib treatment. These receptors all come from a human donor with chronic lymphocytic leukemia.

J is TRBJ2-2 and V is TRBV28; 7 bases agree with TRBD1. Unmatched junction bases numbered 5, after V lost 6 bases and J lost 4 bases. This CDR3 is 14 amino acids long. Germline CDR1 reads MDHEN; CDR2 reads SYDVKM. CDR3 bases: TGTGCCAGCAGAGAAGGGGGCCGCACCGGGGAGCTGTTTTTT. It yields the protein CASREGGRTGELFF.

V and J are TRBV29-1 and TRBJ2-5, with D unresolved. V was trimmed by 3 bases and J by 5 bases, leaving 1 base between them. The CDR3 has 9 amino acids. The V gene's germline CDR1 is SQVTM and CDR2 ANQGSEA. CDR3 DNA sequence: TGCAGCGTTGATGAGACCCAGTACTTC. It specifies CSVDETQYF.